This T cell receptor beta chain was captured by sequencing in a study of response to subunit inactivated influenza vaccine. TCRdb called the RT-PCR reads again in MiXCR, with one record for every CDR3 protein. This table holds 450,000 to 600,000 distinct CDR3 sequences, approximately 7.8% found once. Trimming pared 8 bases from V and 0 bases from J, leaving 14 bases between. Germline V CDR1 and CDR2: SGHTA, FQGNSA. The CDR3 runs 15 residues. This clonotype was recorded a few times. This specimen was PBMCs from blood, taken roughly 24 months after vaccination. The sequence was collected from a man between 50 and 75 years old who received an inactivated influenza vaccine. The chain couples TRBV7-2 to TRBJ1-3; D remains unclear. CDR3 in DNA: TGTGCCAGCCAGCTTAGATGGAGCTCTGGAAACACCATATATTTT. Its translation is CASQLRWSSGNTIYF.